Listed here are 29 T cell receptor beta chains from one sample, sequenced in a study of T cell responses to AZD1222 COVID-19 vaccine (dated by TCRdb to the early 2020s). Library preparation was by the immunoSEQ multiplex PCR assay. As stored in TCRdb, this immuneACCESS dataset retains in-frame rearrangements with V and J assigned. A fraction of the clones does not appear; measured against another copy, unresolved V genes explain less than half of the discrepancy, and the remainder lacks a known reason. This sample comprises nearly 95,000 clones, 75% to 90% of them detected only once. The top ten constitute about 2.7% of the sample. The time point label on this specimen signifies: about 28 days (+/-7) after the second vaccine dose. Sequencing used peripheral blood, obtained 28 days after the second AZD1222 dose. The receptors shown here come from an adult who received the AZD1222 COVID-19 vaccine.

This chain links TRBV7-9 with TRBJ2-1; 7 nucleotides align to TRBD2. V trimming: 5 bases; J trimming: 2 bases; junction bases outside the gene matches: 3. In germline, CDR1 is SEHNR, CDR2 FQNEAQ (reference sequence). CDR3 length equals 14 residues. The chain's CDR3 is CASSPAGPYNEQFF. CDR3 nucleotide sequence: TGTGCCAGCAGCCCAGCGGGACCCTACAATGAGCAGTTCTTC.

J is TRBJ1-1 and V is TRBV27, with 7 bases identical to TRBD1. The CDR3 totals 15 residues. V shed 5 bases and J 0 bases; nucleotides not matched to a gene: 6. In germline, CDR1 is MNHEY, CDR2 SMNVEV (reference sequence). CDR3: CASSDGDSMNTEAFF. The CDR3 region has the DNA TGTGCCAGCAGTGATGGGGACAGCATGAACACTGAAGCTTTCTTT.

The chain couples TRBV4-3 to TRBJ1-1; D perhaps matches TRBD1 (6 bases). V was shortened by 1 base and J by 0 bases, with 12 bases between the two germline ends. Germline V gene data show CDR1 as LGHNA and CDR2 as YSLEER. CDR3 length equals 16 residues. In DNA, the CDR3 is TGCGCCAGCAGCCAAGGGGGGGGCAACTTGAACACTGAAGCTTTCTTT. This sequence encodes CASSQGGGNLNTEAFF.

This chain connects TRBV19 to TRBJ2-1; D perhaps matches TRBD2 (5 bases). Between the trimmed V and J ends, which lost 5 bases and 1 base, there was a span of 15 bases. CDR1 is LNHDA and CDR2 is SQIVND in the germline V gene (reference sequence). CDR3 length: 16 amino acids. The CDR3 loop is CASSPREGSSYNEQFF. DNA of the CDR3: TGTGCCAGTAGTCCCCGGGAAGGTAGTTCCTACAATGAGCAGTTCTTC.

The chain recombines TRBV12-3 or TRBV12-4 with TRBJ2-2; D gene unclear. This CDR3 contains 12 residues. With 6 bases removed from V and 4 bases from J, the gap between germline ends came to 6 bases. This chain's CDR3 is CASRNITGELFF. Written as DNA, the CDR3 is TGTGCCAGCAGGAATATCACCGGGGAGCTGTTTTTT.

The CDR3, as DNA: TGTGCCAGCAGCTGGGATCCGGGCTTGGAGACCCAGTACTTC. As protein: CASSWDPGLETQYF. The rearrangement uses TRBV5-6 and TRBJ2-5; the D is unclear. CDR3 length equals 14 residues. Trimming left V 3 bases short and J 5 bases short, with 14 bases between. Germline V lookup: CDR1 SGHDT, CDR2 YYEEEE.

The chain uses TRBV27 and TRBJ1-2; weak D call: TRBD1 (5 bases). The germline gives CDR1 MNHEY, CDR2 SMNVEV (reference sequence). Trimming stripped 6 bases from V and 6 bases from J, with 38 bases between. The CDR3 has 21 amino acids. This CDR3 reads CASRQGTEIFSGARRADGYTF. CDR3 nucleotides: TGTGCCAGCAGGCAGGGAACAGAGATTTTTAGTGGCGCTAGACGGGCGGATGGCTACACCTTC.

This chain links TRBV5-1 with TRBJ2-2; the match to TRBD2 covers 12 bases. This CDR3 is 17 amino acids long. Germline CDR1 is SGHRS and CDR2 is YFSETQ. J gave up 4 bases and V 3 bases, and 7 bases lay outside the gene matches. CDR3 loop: CASSYDLTSGGTGELFF. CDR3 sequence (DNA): TGCGCCAGCAGCTACGACTTGACTAGCGGGGGCACCGGGGAGCTGTTTTTT.

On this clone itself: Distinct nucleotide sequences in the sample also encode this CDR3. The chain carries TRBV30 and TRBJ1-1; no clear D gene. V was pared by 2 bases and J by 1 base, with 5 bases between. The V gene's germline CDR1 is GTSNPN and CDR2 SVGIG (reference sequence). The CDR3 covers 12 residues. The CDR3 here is CAWSLRNTEAFF. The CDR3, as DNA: TGTGCCTGGAGTCTTCGGAACACTGAAGCTTTCTTT. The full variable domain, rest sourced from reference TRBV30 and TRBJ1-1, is SQTIHQWPATLVQPVGSPLSLECTVEGTSNPNLYWYRQAAGRGLQLLFYSVGIGQISSEVPQNLSASRPQDRQFILSSKKLLLSDSGFYLCAWSLRNTEAFFGQGTRLTVV.

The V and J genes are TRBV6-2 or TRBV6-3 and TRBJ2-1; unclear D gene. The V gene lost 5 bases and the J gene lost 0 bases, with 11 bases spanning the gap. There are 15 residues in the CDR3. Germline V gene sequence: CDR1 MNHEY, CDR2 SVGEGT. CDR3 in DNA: TGTGCCAGCAGTCCCTCGGTGAGCTCCTACAATGAGCAGTTCTTC. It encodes CASSPSVSSYNEQFF.

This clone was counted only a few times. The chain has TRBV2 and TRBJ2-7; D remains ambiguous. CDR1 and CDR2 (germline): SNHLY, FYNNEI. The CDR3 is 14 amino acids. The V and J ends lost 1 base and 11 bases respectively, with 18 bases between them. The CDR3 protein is CASSEGASPKREYF. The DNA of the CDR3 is TGTGCCAGCAGTGAAGGGGCTTCCCCAAAACGGGAGTACTTC. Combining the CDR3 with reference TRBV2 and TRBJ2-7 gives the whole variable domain EPEVTQTPSHQVTQMGQEVILRCVPISNHLYFYWYRQILGQKVEFLVSFYNNEISEKSEIFDDQFSVERPDGSNFTLKIRSTKLEDSAMYFCASSEGASPKREYFGPGTRLTVT.

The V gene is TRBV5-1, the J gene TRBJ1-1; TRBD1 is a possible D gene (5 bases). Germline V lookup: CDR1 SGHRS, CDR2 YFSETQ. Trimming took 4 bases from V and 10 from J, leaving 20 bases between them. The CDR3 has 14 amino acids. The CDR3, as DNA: TGCGCCAGCAGCCCGCAACACGGGGGAAACATAGCTTTCTTT. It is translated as CASSPQHGGNIAFF. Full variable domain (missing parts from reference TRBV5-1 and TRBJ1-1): KAGVTQTPRYLIKTRGQQVTLSCSPISGHRSVSWYQQTPGQGLQFLFEYFSETQRNKGNFPGRFSGRQFSNSRSEMNVSTLELGDSALYLCASSPQHGGNIAFFGQGTRLTVV.

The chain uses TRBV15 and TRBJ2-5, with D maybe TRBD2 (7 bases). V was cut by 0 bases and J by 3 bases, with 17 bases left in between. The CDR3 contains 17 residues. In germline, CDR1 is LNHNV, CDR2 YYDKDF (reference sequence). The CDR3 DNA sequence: TGTGCCACCAGCAGAGAATTAAGTGGGGGGGCCAAAGAGACCCAGTACTTC. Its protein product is CATSRELSGGAKETQYF.

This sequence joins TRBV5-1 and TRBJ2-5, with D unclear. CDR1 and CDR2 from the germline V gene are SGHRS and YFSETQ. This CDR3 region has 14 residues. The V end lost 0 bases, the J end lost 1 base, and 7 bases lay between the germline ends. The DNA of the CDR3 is TGCGCCAGCAGCTTGGACTCTAGCCAAGAGACCCAGTACTTC. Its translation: CASSLDSSQETQYF.

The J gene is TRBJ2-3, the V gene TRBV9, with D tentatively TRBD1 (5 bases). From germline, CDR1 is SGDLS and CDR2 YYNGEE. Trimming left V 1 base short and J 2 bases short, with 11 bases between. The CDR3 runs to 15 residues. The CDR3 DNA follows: TGTGCCAGCAGCGTATCGACAGTACCCACAGATACGCAGTATTTT. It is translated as CASSVSTVPTDTQYF.

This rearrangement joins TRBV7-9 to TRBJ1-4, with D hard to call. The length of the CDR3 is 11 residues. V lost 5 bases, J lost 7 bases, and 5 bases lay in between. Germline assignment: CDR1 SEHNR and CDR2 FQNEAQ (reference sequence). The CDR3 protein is CASSRIEKLFF. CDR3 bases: TGTGCCAGCAGCCGAATTGAAAAACTGTTTTTT.

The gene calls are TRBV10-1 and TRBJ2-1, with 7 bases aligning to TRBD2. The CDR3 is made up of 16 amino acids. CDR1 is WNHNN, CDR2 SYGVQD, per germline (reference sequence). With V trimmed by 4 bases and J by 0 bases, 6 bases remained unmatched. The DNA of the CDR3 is TGCGCCAGCAGTGGGGACTACGGGAACTCCTACAATGAGCAGTTCTTC. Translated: CASSGDYGNSYNEQFF.

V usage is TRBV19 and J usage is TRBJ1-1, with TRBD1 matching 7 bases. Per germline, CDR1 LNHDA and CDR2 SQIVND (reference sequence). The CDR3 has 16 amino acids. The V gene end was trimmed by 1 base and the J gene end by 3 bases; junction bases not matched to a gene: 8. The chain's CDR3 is CASSIVAGGEDTEAFF. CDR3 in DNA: TGTGCCAGTAGTATAGTGGCAGGGGGAGAGGACACTGAAGCTTTCTTT.

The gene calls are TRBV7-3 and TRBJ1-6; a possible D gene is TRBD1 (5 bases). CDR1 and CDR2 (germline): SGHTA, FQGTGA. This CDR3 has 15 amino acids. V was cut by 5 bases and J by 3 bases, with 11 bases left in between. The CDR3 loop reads CASSLGTDYNSPLHF. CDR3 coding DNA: TGTGCCAGCAGCCTAGGGACGGACTATAATTCACCCCTCCACTTT.

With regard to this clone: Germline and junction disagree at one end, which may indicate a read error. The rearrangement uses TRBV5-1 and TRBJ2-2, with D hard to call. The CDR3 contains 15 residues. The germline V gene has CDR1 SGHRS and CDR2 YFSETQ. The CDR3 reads CASSQGPRNPGELFF. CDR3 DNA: TGCGCCAGCAGCCAAGGACCCAGGAACCCCGGGGAGCTGTTTTTT.

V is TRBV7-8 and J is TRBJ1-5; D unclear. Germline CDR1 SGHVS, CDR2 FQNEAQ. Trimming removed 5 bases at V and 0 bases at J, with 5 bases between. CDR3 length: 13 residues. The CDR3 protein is CASSGDSNQPQHF. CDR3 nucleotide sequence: TGTGCCAGCAGCGGCGATAGCAATCAGCCCCAGCATTTT. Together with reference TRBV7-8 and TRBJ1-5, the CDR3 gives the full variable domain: GAGVSQSPRYKVAKRGQDVALRCDPISGHVSLFWYQQALGQGPEFLTYFQNEAQLDKSGLPSDRFFAERPEGSVSTLKIQRTQQEDSAVYLCASSGDSNQPQHFGDGTRLSIL.

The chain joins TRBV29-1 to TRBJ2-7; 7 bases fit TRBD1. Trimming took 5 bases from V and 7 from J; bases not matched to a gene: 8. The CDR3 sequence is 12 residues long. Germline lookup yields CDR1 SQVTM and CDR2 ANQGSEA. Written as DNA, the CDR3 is TGCAGCGTTTCGGGGACAGCCGTGGAGCAGTACTTC. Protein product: CSVSGTAVEQYF.

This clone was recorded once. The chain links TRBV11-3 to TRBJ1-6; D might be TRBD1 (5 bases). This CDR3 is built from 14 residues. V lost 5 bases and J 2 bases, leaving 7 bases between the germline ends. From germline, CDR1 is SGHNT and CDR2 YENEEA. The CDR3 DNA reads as TGTGCCAGCAGCAGGACACCCTATAATTCACCCCTCCACTTT. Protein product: CASSRTPYNSPLHF.

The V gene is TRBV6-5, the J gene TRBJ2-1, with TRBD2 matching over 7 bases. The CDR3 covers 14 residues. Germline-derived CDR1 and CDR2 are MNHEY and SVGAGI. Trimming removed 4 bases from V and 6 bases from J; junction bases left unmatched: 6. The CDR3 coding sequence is TGTGCCAGCAGTTTCGATAGACTAGCCAATGAGCAGTTCTTC. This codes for CASSFDRLANEQFF.

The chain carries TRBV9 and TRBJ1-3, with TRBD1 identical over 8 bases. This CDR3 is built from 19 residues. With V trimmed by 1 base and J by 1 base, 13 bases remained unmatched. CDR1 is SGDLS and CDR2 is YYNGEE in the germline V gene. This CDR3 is CASSVSPHPRTGSGNTIYF. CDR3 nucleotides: TGTGCCAGCAGCGTAAGCCCCCACCCCAGGACAGGGTCTGGAAACACCATATATTTT.

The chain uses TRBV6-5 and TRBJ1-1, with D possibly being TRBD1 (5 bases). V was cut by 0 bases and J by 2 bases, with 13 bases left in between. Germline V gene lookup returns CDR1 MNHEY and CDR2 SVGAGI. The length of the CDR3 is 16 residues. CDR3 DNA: TGTGCCAGCAGTTACTCGACGGGACTCAGTAACACTGAAGCTTTCTTT. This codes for CASSYSTGLSNTEAFF.

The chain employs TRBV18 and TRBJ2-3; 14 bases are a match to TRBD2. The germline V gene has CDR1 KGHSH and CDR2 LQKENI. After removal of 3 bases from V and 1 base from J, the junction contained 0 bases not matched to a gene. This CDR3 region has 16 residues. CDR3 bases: TGTGCCAGCTCACCGGGACTAGCGGGAGGCACAGATACGCAGTATTTT. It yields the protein CASSPGLAGGTDTQYF. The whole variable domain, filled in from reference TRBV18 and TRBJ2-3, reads NAGVMQNPRHLVRRRGQEARLRCSPMKGHSHVYWYRQLPEEGLKFMVYLQKENIIDESGMPKERFSAEFPKEGPSILRIQQVVRGDSAAYFCASSPGLAGGTDTQYFGPGTRLTVL.

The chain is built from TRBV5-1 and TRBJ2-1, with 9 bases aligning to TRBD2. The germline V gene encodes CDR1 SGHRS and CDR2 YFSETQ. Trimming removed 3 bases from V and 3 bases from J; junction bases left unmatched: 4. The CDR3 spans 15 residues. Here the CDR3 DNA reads TGCGCCAGCAGCTCCAGCGGGGGGAGCTACAATGAGCAGTTCTTC. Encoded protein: CASSSSGGSYNEQFF.

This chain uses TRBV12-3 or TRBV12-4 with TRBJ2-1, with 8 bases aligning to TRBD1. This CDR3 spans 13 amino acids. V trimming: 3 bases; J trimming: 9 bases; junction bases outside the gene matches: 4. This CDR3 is CASSFEDRVEQFF. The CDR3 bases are TGTGCCAGCAGTTTCGAGGACAGGGTTGAGCAGTTCTTC.